The 9 T cell receptor beta chains below all came from one sample that was sequenced in a study of cytomegalovirus exposure and HLA in healthy donors. A multiplex PCR was run with 60 Vbeta primers and 13 Jbeta primers. The data were produced by immunoSEQ multiplex PCR, yet TCRdb's version contains in-frame clones alone and is incomplete. The table shows more than 100,000 clones, with about 62% occurring only once. Sequenced input: PBMCs. The receptors derive from a woman between 40 and 50 years old in good health and CMV-seropositive.

The chain recombines TRBV18 with TRBJ1-5, with TRBD1 identical over 8 bases. The germline V gene encodes CDR1 KGHSH and CDR2 LQKENI. V was pared by 3 bases and J by 4 bases, with 2 bases of the junction left unmatched. The CDR3 covers 14 residues. CDR3 protein: CASSPRQGNQPQHF. The CDR3 region has the DNA TGTGCCAGCTCACCCCGACAGGGGAATCAGCCCCAGCATTTT.

Remarks on this clone: The junction differs from germline at one of its ends, possibly a read error. The chain combines TRBV19 with TRBJ1-5; a possible D gene is TRBD1 (5 bases). Per the germline V gene, CDR1 is LNHDA and CDR2 is SQIVND (reference sequence). The CDR3 has 13 amino acids. CDR3 in amino acids: CASSIDQEGPENF. The CDR3 DNA reads TGTGCCAGTAGTATAGATCAGGAGGGGCCAGAGAATTTT.

The gene calls are TRBV5-4 and TRBJ1-6; TRBD1 matches at 8 bases. V dropped 2 bases and J dropped 7; count of bases not matched to a gene: 2. Germline-derived CDR1 and CDR2 are SGHNT and YYREEE (reference sequence). CDR3 length: 14 amino acids. CDR3 amino acids: CASSFQGANSPLHF. DNA of the CDR3: TGTGCCAGCAGCTTTCAGGGGGCGAATTCACCCCTCCACTTT.

The genes are TRBV5-1 and TRBJ2-4; possible D gene TRBD2, 5 bases. V was clipped by 3 bases and J by 2 bases, with 15 bases between them. The germline CDR1 and CDR2 sequences are SGHRS and YFSETQ. The CDR3 covers 16 residues. CDR3 DNA sequence: TGCGCCAGCAGCTCAGGACTGGAACGGACCAAAAACATTCAGTACTTC. Its protein is CASSSGLERTKNIQYF.

V is TRBV18 and J is TRBJ1-2; 9 nucleotides match TRBD1. This CDR3 comprises 18 residues. Per the germline V gene, CDR1 is KGHSH and CDR2 is LQKENI. V gave up 3 bases and J gave up 7 bases; unmatched junction bases: 18. CDR3 DNA: TGTGCCAGCTCACCCACGCGTTCTACCGGGACAGGGCATACTGGCTACACCTTC. Translating it yields CASSPTRSTGTGHTGYTF.

The CDR3 protein is CASSPWTLNSYEQYF. The CDR3 nucleotides read TGTGCCAGCAGCCCGTGGACTTTAAACTCCTACGAGCAGTACTTC. The rearrangement uses TRBV7-9 and TRBJ2-7, with D perhaps matching TRBD2 (5 bases). The CDR3 extends over 15 amino acids. Between the trimmed V and J ends, which lost 5 bases and 0 bases, there was a span of 14 bases. Per germline, CDR1 SEHNR and CDR2 FQNEAQ (reference sequence).

This clone occurred a few times. CDR3 DNA sequence: TGTGCCAGCAGTGACTCCGAGGGGGCGAATTCACCCCTCCACTTT. The encoded protein is CASSDSEGANSPLHF. The rearrangement joins TRBV6-4 to TRBJ1-6; TRBD1 agrees at 7 bases. CDR1 MRHNA and CDR2 SNTAGT come from the germline V gene. The CDR3 is 15 amino acids. Trimming at V came to 0 bases and at J to 7 bases, leaving 3 bases not matched to a gene.

A few counts support this clone. The chain combines TRBV7-3 with TRBJ2-2; 12 bases agree with TRBD2. Germline V CDR1 and CDR2: SGHTA, FQGTGA. CDR3 size: 18 residues. The junction had 11 bases not matched to a gene; V was cut back by 5 bases and J by 4 bases. CDR3 residues: CASSVGASGRAGTGELFF. DNA of the CDR3: TGTGCCAGCAGCGTGGGGGCTAGCGGGAGGGCCGGCACCGGGGAGCTGTTTTTT.

The chain has TRBV7-9 and TRBJ1-4, with 9 bases aligning to TRBD1. This CDR3 has 15 amino acids. V was pared by 7 bases and J by 4 bases, with 7 bases of the junction left unmatched. Looked up from germline, CDR1 is SEHNR and CDR2 is FQNEAQ (reference sequence). CDR3 protein: CASTPGQGFNEKLFF. As DNA, the CDR3 is TGTGCCAGCACGCCGGGACAGGGCTTTAATGAAAAACTGTTTTTT.